The sequence of this TCR beta chain was determined in a study of blood T cell repertoires in COVID-19. Study-wide context: T cells, B-cell-depleted T cells, or PBMCs provided the cDNA or gDNA that served as material.

Source study methods: Reference gene primer amplification yielded estimated nucleated cell counts. Some clones are missing from TCRdb's copy, which holds only in-frame ones; the method was immunoSEQ multiplex PCR. The V and J calls and clone size are taken from that table; D and trimming were inferred from the DNA. The profile shows about 300,000 clones, approximately 90% of them singletons. This CDR3 spans 13 amino acids. V lost 4 bases and J lost 6, with 12 bases in between. In germline, CDR1 is LGHNA, CDR2 YNFKEQ. The sequence was obtained from a woman in her thirties who had recovered from COVID-19. Sequencing was performed on peripheral blood. The chain links TRBV4-2 to TRBJ2-5; D perhaps matches TRBD2 (5 bases). The CDR3 DNA is TGTGCCAGCAGCCCTGCGGGCCCCCAGACCCAGTACTTC. Its translation: CASSPAGPQTQYF.